This T cell receptor (beta chain) was recovered during a study of shared clonotypes between healthy human individuals. Findings and limits, study-wide: Owing to a small donor count, the genetic and exposure-history diversity represented was limited.

The CDR3 spans 15 residues. From germline, CDR1 is MNHNS and CDR2 SASEGT. Losses at the gene ends were 10 bases for V and 1 base for J; bases not matched to a gene: 9. Original data processing: For the immunoSEQ data, sequences were junction-only without quality scores, so filtering differed. TCRdb's table, derived via immunoSEQ multiplex PCR, lists solely in-frame clones and lacks some. V and J calls and clone size come straight from that table; D and trimming were deduced from the DNA. The sample consists of about 490,000 clones, roughly 80% of them appearing once. For genomic DNA, unsorted samples relied on tens of millions of PBMCs. This clone was counted a few times. Its antigen is currently unknown.

The sequence derives from a woman aged 40 to 49 in good health. Some clones in this sample may be carry-over from other donors' samples. Material for sequencing was PBMCs. J is TRBJ2-7 and V is TRBV6-1; 11 bases fit TRBD2. CDR3 in DNA: TGTGCCACACCCGGGGCTAGCGGGAGGTCCTACGAGCAGTACTTC. Its translation: CATPGASGRSYEQYF.